This record covers a single T cell receptor (beta chain). The PCR ran on 60 Vbeta and 13 Jbeta primers. Produced via immunoSEQ multiplex PCR; TCRdb's table is partial and in-frame only. The repertoire includes more than 45,000 clones, approximately 84% of them detected once, and approximately 2.8% sits in the top ten. The record originates from a study of cytomegalovirus exposure and HLA in healthy donors. Trimming took off 6 bases at V and 9 bases at J, with 12 bases between the two ends. Germline lookup yields CDR1 MDHEN and CDR2 SYDVKM. This CDR3 comprises 12 residues. The rearrangement links TRBV28 to TRBJ1-5; possibly TRBD1 for D (6 bases). Sequenced material: PBMCs. This receptor was identified in a man in his fifties or sixties in good health and CMV-seronegative. CDR3 residues: CASRLGAGPQHF. The CDR3 nucleotides are TGTGCCAGCAGGTTGGGGGCAGGGCCCCAGCATTTT.